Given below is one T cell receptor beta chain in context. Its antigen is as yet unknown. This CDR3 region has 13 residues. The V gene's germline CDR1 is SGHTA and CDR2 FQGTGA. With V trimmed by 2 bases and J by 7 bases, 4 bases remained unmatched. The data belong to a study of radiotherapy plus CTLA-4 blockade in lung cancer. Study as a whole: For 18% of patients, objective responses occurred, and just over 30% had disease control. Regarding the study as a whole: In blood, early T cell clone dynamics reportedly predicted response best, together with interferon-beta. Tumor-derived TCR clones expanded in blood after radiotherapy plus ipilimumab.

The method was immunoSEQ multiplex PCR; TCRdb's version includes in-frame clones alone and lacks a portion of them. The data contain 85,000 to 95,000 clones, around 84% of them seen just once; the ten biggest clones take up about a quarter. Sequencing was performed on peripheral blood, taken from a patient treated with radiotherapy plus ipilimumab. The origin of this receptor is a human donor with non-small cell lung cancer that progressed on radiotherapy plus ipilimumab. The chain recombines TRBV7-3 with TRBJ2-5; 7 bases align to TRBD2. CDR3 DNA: TGTGCCAGCAGCTTAGCGGGAGCTTCGACCCAGTACTTC. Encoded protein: CASSLAGASTQYF.